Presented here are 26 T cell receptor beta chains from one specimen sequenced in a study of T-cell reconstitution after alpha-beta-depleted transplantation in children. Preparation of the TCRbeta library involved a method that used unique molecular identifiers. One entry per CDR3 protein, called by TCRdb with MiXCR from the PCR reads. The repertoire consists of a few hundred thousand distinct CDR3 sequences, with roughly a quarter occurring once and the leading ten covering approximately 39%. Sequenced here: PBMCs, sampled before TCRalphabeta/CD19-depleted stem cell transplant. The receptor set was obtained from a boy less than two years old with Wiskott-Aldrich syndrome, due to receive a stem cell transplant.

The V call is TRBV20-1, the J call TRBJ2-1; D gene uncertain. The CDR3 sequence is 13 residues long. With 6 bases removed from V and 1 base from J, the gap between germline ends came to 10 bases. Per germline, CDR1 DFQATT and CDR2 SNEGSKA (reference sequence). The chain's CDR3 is CSASGGSYNEQFF. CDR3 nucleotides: TGCAGTGCGTCGGGTGGTTCCTACAATGAGCAGTTCTTC.

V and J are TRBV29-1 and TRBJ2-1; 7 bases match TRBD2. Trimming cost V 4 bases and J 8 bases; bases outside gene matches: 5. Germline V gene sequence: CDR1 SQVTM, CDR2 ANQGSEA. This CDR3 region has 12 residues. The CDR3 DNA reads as TGCAGCGTTGCGAGCGGGAACTATGAGCAGTTCTTC. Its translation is CSVASGNYEQFF.

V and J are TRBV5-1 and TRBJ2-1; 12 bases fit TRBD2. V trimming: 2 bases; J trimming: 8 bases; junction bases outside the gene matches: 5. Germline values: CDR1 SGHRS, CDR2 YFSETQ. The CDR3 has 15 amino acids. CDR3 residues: CASSFRLAGGDEQFF. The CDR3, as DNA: TGCGCCAGCAGCTTTCGGCTAGCGGGAGGGGATGAGCAGTTCTTC.

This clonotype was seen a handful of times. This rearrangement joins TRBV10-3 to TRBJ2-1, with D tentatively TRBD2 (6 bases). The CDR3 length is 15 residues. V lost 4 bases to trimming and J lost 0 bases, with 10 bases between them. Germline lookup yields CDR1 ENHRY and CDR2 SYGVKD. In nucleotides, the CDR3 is TGTGCCATCAGTGTCCTAGCGCCCTCCTACAATGAGCAGTTCTTC. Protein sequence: CAISVLAPSYNEQFF.

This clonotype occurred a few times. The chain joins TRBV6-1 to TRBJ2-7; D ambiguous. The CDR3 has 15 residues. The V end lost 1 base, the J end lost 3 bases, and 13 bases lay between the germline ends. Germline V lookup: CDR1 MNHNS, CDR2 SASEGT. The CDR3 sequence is CASSEERKRLYEQYF. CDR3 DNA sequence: TGTGCCAGCAGTGAAGAGAGGAAACGGCTCTACGAGCAGTACTTC.

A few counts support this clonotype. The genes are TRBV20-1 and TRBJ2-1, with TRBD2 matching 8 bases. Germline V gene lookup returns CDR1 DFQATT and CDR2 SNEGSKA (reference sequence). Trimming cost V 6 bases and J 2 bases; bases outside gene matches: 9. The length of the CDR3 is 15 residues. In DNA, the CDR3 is TGCAGTGCCACGAGACTAGCGAGGCCCTACAATGAGCAGTTCTTC. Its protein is CSATRLARPYNEQFF.

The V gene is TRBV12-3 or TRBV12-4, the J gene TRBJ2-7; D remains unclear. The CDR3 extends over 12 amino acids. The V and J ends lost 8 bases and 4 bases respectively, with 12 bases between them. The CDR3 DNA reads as TGTGCCAGCGCAACAGTTTCTTACGAGCAGTACTTC. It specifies CASATVSYEQYF.

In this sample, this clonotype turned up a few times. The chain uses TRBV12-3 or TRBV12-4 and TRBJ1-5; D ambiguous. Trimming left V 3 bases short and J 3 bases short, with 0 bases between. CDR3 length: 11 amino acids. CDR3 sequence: CASSFNQPQHF. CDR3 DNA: TGTGCCAGCAGTTTCAATCAGCCCCAGCATTTT.

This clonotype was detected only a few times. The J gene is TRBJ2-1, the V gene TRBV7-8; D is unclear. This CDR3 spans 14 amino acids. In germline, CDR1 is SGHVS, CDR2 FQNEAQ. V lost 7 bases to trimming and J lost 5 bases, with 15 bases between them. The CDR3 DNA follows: TGTGCCAGCACCCCGGACGGCGCGCACAATGAGCAGTTCTTC. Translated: CASTPDGAHNEQFF.

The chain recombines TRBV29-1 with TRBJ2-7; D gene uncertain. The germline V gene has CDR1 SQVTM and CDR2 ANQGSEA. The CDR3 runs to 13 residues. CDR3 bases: TGCAGGGGTTCTTTTGACGGTGACTACGAGCAGTACTTC. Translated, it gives CRGSFDGDYEQYF.

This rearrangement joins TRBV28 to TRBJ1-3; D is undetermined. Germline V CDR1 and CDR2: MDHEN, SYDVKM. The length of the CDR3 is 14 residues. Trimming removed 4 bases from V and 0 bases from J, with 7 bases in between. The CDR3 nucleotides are TGTGCCAGCAGTTCACCAAGCTCTGGAAACACCATATATTTT. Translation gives CASSSPSSGNTIYF.

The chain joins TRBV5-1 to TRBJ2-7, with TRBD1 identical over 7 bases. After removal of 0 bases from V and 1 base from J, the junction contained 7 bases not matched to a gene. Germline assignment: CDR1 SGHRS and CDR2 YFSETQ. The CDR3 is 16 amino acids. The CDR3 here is CASSLVTGLRSYEQYF. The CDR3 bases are TGCGCCAGCAGCTTGGTGACAGGGCTTCGTTCCTACGAGCAGTACTTC.

DNA for the CDR3: TGTGCCAGCAGTACTAGCGGGAGGGCTAGTGAGCAGTTCTTC. As protein: CASSTSGRASEQFF. This chain connects TRBV12-3 or TRBV12-4 to TRBJ2-1; TRBD2 matches at 13 bases. V shed 5 bases and J 9 bases; nucleotides not matched to a gene: 4. The CDR3 loop spans 14 amino acids.

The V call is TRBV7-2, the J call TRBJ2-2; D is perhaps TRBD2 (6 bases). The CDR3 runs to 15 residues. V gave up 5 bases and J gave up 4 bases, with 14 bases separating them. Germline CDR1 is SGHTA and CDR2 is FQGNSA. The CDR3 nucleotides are TGTGCCAGCAGCCCAGCCGGGACTCGCACCGGGGAGCTGTTTTTT. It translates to CASSPAGTRTGELFF.

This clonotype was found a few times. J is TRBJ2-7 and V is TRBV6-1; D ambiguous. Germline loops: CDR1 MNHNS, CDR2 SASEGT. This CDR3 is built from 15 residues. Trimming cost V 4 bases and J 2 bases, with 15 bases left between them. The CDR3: CASSASWVRTYEQYF. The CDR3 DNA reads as TGTGCCAGCAGTGCCTCCTGGGTCAGAACCTACGAGCAGTACTTC.

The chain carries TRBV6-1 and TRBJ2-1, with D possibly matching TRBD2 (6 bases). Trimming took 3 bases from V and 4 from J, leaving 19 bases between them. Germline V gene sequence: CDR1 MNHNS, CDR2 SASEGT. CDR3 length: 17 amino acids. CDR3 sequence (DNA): TGTGCCAGCAGTGAGACTCGCGGGACCCCCTTGTACAATGAGCAGTTCTTC. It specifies CASSETRGTPLYNEQFF.

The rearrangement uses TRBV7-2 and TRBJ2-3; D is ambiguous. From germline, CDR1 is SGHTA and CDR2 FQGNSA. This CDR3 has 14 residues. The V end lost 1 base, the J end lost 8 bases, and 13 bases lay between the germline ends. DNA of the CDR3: TGTGCCAGCAGCTTAGTATCGCCATTTAGTACGCAGTATTTT. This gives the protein CASSLVSPFSTQYF.

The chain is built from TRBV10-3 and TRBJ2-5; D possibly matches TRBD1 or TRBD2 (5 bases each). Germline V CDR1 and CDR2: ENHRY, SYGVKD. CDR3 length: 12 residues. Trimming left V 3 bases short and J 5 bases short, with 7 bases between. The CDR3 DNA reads TGTGCCATCAGTGATGAGGGGGAGACCCAGTACTTC. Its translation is CAISDEGETQYF.

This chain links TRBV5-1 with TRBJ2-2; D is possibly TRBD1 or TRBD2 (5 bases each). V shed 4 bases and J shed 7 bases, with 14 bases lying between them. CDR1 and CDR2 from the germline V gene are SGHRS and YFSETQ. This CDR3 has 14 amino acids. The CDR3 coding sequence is TGCGCCAGCAGCCAGGGAGCTTGGGACGGGGAGCTGTTTTTT. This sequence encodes CASSQGAWDGELFF.

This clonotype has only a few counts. The CDR3 loop reads CSARVVSGRGEQFF. CDR3 DNA sequence: TGCAGTGCTAGAGTAGTTAGCGGGAGAGGTGAGCAGTTCTTC. The chain employs TRBV20-1 and TRBJ2-1; 9 bases fit TRBD2. This CDR3 is 14 amino acids long. Germline CDR1 DFQATT, CDR2 SNEGSKA (reference sequence). Trimming at V came to 1 base and at J to 9 bases, leaving 7 bases not matched to a gene.

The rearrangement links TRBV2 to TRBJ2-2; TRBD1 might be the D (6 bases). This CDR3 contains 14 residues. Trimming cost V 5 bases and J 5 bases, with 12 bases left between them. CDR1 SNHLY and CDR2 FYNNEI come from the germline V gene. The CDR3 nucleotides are TGTGCCAGCAGTCAGCTTACAGGGACCGGGGAGCTGTTTTTT. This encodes CASSQLTGTGELFF.

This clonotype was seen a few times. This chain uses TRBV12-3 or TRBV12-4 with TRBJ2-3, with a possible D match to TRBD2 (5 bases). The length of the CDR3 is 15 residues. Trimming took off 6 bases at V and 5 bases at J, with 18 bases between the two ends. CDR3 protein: CASRPLAQRLDTQYF. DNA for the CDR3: TGTGCCAGCAGACCTCTAGCCCAACGGCTAGATACGCAGTATTTT.

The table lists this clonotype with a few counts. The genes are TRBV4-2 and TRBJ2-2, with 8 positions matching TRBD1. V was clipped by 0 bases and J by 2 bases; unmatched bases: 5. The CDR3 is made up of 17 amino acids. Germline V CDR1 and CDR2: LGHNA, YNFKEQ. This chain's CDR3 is CASSQDVRGRNTGELFF. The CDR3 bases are TGTGCCAGCAGCCAAGATGTCAGGGGGCGCAACACCGGGGAGCTGTTTTTT.

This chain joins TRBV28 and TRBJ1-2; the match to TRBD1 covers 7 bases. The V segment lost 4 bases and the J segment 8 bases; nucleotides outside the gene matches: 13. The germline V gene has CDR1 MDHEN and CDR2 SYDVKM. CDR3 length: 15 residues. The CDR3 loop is CASSSPWVRGQGYTF. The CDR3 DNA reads TGTGCCAGCAGTTCACCATGGGTTAGGGGGCAGGGCTACACCTTC.

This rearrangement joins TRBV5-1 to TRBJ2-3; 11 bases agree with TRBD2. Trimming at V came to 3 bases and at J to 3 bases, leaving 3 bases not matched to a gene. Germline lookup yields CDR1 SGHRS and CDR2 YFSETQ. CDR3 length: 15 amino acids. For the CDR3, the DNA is TGCGCCAGCAGCTCGACTAGCGGGAAGACAGATACGCAGTATTTT. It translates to CASSSTSGKTDTQYF. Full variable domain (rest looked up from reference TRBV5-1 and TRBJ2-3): KAGVTQTPRYLIKTRGQQVTLSCSPISGHRSVSWYQQTPGQGLQFLFEYFSETQRNKGNFPGRFSGRQFSNSRSEMNVSTLELGDSALYLCASSSTSGKTDTQYFGPGTRLTVL.

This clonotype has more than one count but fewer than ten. CDR3 sequence: CASRNGASSYEQYF. Written as DNA, the CDR3 is TGCGCCAGCAGAAACGGAGCCTCATCCTACGAGCAGTACTTC. V usage is TRBV5-1 and J usage is TRBJ2-7; no clear D. The CDR3 contains 14 residues. Trimming took 5 bases from V and 1 from J, leaving 13 bases between them. Germline CDR1 reads SGHRS; CDR2 reads YFSETQ.